The clone carrying this TCR beta chain was counted many times. Its specificity is not known. The data stem from a study of regulatory T cells in long-lasting Graves disease. The wider study: A definition of persistent Graves' disease required over 5 years of antithyroid drugs plus positive TSH receptor antibodies.

According to the study, TCR beta libraries were built with iRepertoire HTBI primers and CDR3-region Arm-PCR. TCRdb independently ran MiXCR on the multiplex PCR reads; one entry per CDR3 protein. The table records 400,000 to 500,000 distinct CDR3 sequences, 21% of them present only once. This CDR3 contains 18 residues. CDR1 and CDR2 from the germline V gene are LNHDA and SQIVND (reference sequence). Trimming took off 9 bases at V and 0 bases at J, with 23 bases between the two ends. Study-level findings and limits: Tissue studied was limited to peripheral blood, excluding thyroid tissue. Having few samples may have compromised the accuracy. TCR diversity was lower in persistent than newly diagnosed Graves' disease.

Documented time point: persistent/refractory GD, antithyroid drugs over 5 years with positive TRAb. RNA from PBMCs was the source of the TCR library. The input for sequencing was peripheral blood mononuclear cells (PBMCs), taken when the disease was refractory, from a patient treated with antithyroid drugs. The sequence was obtained from a female donor with Graves disease. J is TRBJ1-4 and V is TRBV19; D is unclear. DNA of the CDR3: TGTGCCAGCAGCTCCGGGCGCCTCGTGGTTTCAACTAATGAAAAACTGTTTTTT. Its translation is CASSSGRLVVSTNEKLFF.